Listed below are T cell receptor beta chains from one sample, sequenced in a study of CD8 T cells in ankylosing spondylitis. TCRdb used MiXCR to reprocess the 5' RACE reads, holding one entry per CDR3 protein. The profile shows about 160,000 distinct CDR3 sequences, approximately 48% of them singletons. What was sequenced was synovial fluid, either unsorted or a sorted T cell fraction (not recorded which). The receptors stem from a male donor with ankylosing spondylitis. CDR3s include the opening cysteine and the closing phenylalanine or tryptophan. D genes are given only for firm matches. Size is omitted from some rows. Given values are once, few, many or a class for expanded clones.

clone_size d_call j_call v_call cdr3_aa cdr3_nt
. . TRBJ2-1 TRBV11-1 CASSLSKEPDGLTYNEQFF TGTGCCAGCAGCTTATCGAAGGAACCGGACGGACTTACCTACAATGAGCAGTTCTTC
many . TRBJ1-2 TRBV9 CASSADPGGNYGYTF TGTGCCAGCAGCGCAGATCCCGGGGGAAACTATGGCTACACCTTC
. TRBD2 TRBJ2-3 TRBV10-3 CAISEPTLTSGGAVSTDTQYF TGTGCCATCAGTGAGCCAACTCTGACTAGCGGGGGGGCGGTGAGCACAGATACGCAGTATTTT
. . TRBJ1-2 TRBV6-1 CAGSLTPKGISGYTF TGTGCCGGCAGCCTTACCCCCAAGGGTATATCGGGCTACACCTTC
. . TRBJ2-1 TRBV9 CASSVGDPNEQFF TGTGCCAGCAGCGTAGGCGATCCCAATGAGCAGTTCTTC
few . TRBJ1-2 TRBV29-1 CSAREWGYGYTF TGCAGCGCTCGGGAGTGGGGCTATGGCTACACCTTC
. . TRBJ1-2 TRBV10-3 CAISLTHVPYGYTF TGTGCCATCAGTCTCACCCACGTCCCATATGGCTACACCTTC
medium-sized . TRBJ2-6 TRBV4-2 CASSQDAGSGANVLTF TGTGCCAGCAGCCAGGACGCCGGCTCTGGGGCCAACGTCCTGACTTTC
. . TRBJ2-7 TRBV6-2/TRBV6-3 CASSYPSRASYEQYF TGTGCCAGCAGTTACCCTTCCAGGGCCTCCTACGAGCAGTACTTC
. . TRBJ1-6 TRBV20-1 CSARDLMQESYNSPLHF TGCAGTGCTAGAGATCTCATGCAGGAGTCCTATAATTCACCCCTCCACTTT
. TRBD1 TRBJ1-6 TRBV27 CASSLGGTGYSLHF TGTGCCAGCAGTTTAGGTGGGACAGGGTACTCCCTCCACTTT
. . TRBJ2-7 TRBV20-1 CSATFTGYEQYF TGCAGTGCTACCTTCACCGGCTACGAGCAGTACTTC
few . TRBJ2-1 TRBV20-1 CSATPQHEQFF TGCAGTGCCACACCTCAGCATGAGCAGTTCTTC
. . TRBJ1-1 TRBV10-3 CAISKGRRKNTEAFF TGTGCCATCAGTAAGGGACGGAGAAAGAACACTGAAGCTTTCTTT
. . TRBJ2-7 TRBV29-1 CSVEEDESDEQYF TGCAGCGTTGAAGAAGACGAGTCGGACGAGCAGTACTTC
. TRBD2 TRBJ2-7 TRBV20-1 CSAPTSGTYEQYF TGCAGTGCTCCTACTAGCGGCACTTACGAGCAGTACTTC
. . TRBJ1-4 TRBV4-1 CASSQDFGGQVEKLFF TGCGCCAGCAGCCAAGATTTCGGGGGGCAAGTTGAAAAACTGTTTTTT
few . TRBJ2-7 TRBV5-1 CASSLDPGSSYEQYF TGCGCCAGCAGCTTGGATCCAGGCAGCTCCTACGAGCAGTACTTC
. TRBD2 TRBJ2-1 TRBV3-1 CASSLLAGTINNEQFF TGTGCCAGCAGCTTGTTAGCGGGGACTATTAACAATGAGCAGTTCTTC
. . TRBJ2-2 TRBV7-9 CASSLDRVPTNTGELFF TGTGCCAGCAGCTTAGATCGGGTCCCCACGAACACCGGGGAGCTGTTTTTT
few TRBD2 TRBJ2-3 TRBV7-9 CASSFYLAGGPRDTQYF TGTGCCAGCAGCTTCTACTTAGCGGGAGGGCCGAGAGATACGCAGTATTTT
. TRBD2 TRBJ2-5 TRBV28 CASSFKTSGRLRYQETQYF TGTGCCAGCAGTTTTAAAACTAGCGGGAGACTCCGGTACCAAGAGACCCAGTACTTC
. . TRBJ2-1 TRBV4-1 CASSQDGPRRGHGEQFF TGCGCCAGCAGCCAAGATGGACCCCGGCGGGGACACGGTGAGCAGTTCTTC
. . TRBJ2-7 TRBV6-5 CASSYLVRWPYEQYF TGTGCCAGCAGTTACTTAGTTCGATGGCCCTACGAGCAGTACTTC
few TRBD2 TRBJ2-5 TRBV27 CASSSAITSGGRETQYF TGTGCCAGCAGTTCCGCGATTACTAGCGGGGGGCGGGAGACCCAGTACTTC
. . TRBJ2-7 TRBV20-1 CSAKGRGAHEQYF TGCAGTGCTAAGGGTAGGGGGGCCCACGAGCAGTACTTC
few . TRBJ2-7 TRBV5-1 CASSLVAAIYEQYF TGCGCCAGCAGCTTGGTAGCAGCGATCTACGAGCAGTACTTC
. TRBD2 TRBJ2-7 TRBV5-6 CASSQWTSGRSEQYF TGTGCCAGCAGCCAATGGACTAGCGGGAGGAGCGAGCAGTACTTC
. . TRBJ2-2 TRBV10-2 CASTPSGRVFTGELFF TGCGCCAGCACCCCGTCGGGCAGGGTATTCACCGGGGAGCTGTTTTTT
. TRBD1 TRBJ2-7 TRBV7-9 CASSPPVDRGVPYEQYF TGTGCCAGCAGCCCACCCGTCGACAGGGGAGTCCCCTACGAGCAGTACTTC
. . TRBJ2-3 TRBV7-3 CASSFQGAADTQYF TGTGCCAGCAGCTTCCAGGGAGCGGCAGATACGCAGTATTTT
. TRBD2 TRBJ2-3 TRBV5-1 CASSLLAGVTDTQYF TGCGCCAGCAGCTTGTTAGCGGGAGTGACAGATACGCAGTATTTT
. TRBD2 TRBJ2-1 TRBV20-1 CSARELRRGASNEQFF TGCAGTGCTAGAGAGCTCCGGCGGGGGGCCAGTAATGAGCAGTTCTTC
. TRBD2 TRBJ2-3 TRBV20-1 CSARGGLAGSTDTQYF TGCAGTGCTAGGGGAGGACTAGCGGGATCCACAGATACGCAGTATTTT
many TRBD1 TRBJ1-2 TRBV12-3/TRBV12-4 CASSSPQGAGYGYTF TGTGCCAGCAGCTCCCCCCAGGGGGCTGGATATGGCTACACCTTC
. TRBD2 TRBJ2-3 TRBV4-1 CASSQGLAVTDTQYF TGCGCCAGCAGCCAAGGGCTAGCGGTCACAGATACGCAGTATTTT
few . TRBJ2-2 TRBV4-2 CASSHSNDRNTGELFF TGTGCCAGCAGCCATTCCAACGACAGGAACACCGGGGAGCTGTTTTTT
. TRBD1 TRBJ1-2 TRBV20-1 CSARDGGQGLYGYTF TGCAGTGCTAGAGATGGCGGACAGGGCCTCTATGGCTACACCTTC
few TRBD2 TRBJ2-3 TRBV28 CASSLTPAGGSADTQYF TGTGCCAGCAGTTTGACTCCCGCGGGAGGGTCTGCGGATACGCAGTATTTT
. TRBD2 TRBJ2-3 TRBV3-1 CASSTYGTSGRIADTQYF TGTGCCAGCAGCACCTACGGGACTAGCGGGAGGATAGCAGATACGCAGTATTTT
many TRBD2 TRBJ2-4 TRBV29-1 CSVEKAGPRVKAKNIQYF TGCAGCGTTGAAAAAGCGGGACCTCGAGTAAAAGCCAAAAACATTCAGTACTTC
. . TRBJ2-3 TRBV5-5 CASSLPDTDTQYF TGTGCCAGCAGCTTGCCCGACACAGATACGCAGTATTTT
. TRBD1 TRBJ1-4 TRBV29-1 CSVGYRGSEKLFF TGCAGCGTTGGATACAGGGGTTCTGAAAAACTGTTTTTT
. TRBD1 TRBJ2-1 TRBV27 CASSPPRDRGSYNEQFF TGTGCCAGCAGTCCCCCCCGGGACAGGGGCTCCTACAATGAGCAGTTCTTC
. TRBD2 TRBJ2-1 TRBV20-1 CSARDLHSGRSYNEQFF TGCAGTGCTAGAGACCTCCATAGCGGGCGTTCCTACAATGAGCAGTTCTTC
few . TRBJ1-4 TRBV12-3/TRBV12-4 CASSLAPSPEKLFF TGTGCCAGCAGTTTGGCTCCATCCCCGGAGAAACTGTTTTTT
once . TRBJ2-7 TRBV4-1 CASSQVWTSYEQYF TGCGCCAGCAGCCAAGTTTGGACAAGTTACGAGCAGTACTTC
. TRBD1 TRBJ2-5 TRBV10-3 CAIREEGAPQETQYF TGTGCCATCAGAGAAGAGGGGGCGCCCCAGGAGACCCAGTACTTC
. . TRBJ2-1 TRBV7-2 CASSSYSPSYNEQFF TGTGCCAGCAGCTCCTATTCCCCCTCCTACAATGAGCAGTTCTTC
. . TRBJ2-7 TRBV4-2 CASSSGTGAYEQYF TGTGCCAGCAGCAGCGGGACAGGTGCCTACGAGCAGTACTTC
once . TRBJ1-2 TRBV5-1 CASSRLWGVGGYTF TGCGCCAGCAGCCGATTATGGGGCGTTGGGGGCTACACCTTC
. . TRBJ1-1 TRBV7-7 CASSPLGGLMNTEAFF TGTGCTAGCAGCCCCCTCGGGGGGCTAATGAACACTGAAGCTTTCTTT
few . TRBJ1-1 TRBV10-3 CAISDGQMNTEAFF TGTGCCATCAGTGACGGTCAAATGAACACTGAAGCTTTCTTT
. TRBD1 TRBJ2-7 TRBV4-3 CASSQRQGPGYEQYF TGCGCCAGCAGCCAACGACAGGGTCCAGGCTACGAGCAGTACTTC